The T cell receptor (beta chain) described here comes from a study of blood T cell repertoires in COVID-19 (dated by TCRdb to the early 2020s). Study-wide context: Samples covering the acute and convalescent phases of COVID-19 were provided by collaborators in the United States, Italy and Spain. Deeply sampled blood TCRbeta repertoires from subjects exposed to, actively infected with, or recovered from COVID-19 were included in the dataset. The repertoires were made available in a free public database intended to serve as a resource for research on the immune response to SARS-CoV-2. The sample metadata nearly always contained a de-identified subject ID, COVID-19 status, age in years and sex. The material from the prospective study consisted of cDNA or gDNA derived from T cells, B-cell-depleted T cells, or PBMCs. Where HLA class I and class II types were available, the types were taken from metadata supplied by the sample provider, not from assay-based typing. Samples came from the ongoing ImmuneRACE study (first 160 participants) plus 1,254 subjects from 6 global collaborators.

Comment on this clone: Which antigen it targets is not known. Per-nucleotide qualities are absent, and no much larger clonotype sits a single base away.

General findings and caveats noted by the study authors: The amount of clinical and demographic metadata varied by source and participant and was provided uncurated.

Each collaborating institution followed its own protocols to collect whole blood in K2EDTA tubes. For TCRbeta analysis, collaborators shipped samples as frozen whole blood, isolated PBMCs, or DNA extracted from either of those sample types. The CDR3 covers 14 residues, taking in both the cysteine and the phenylalanine. Only the CDR3 portion is preserved as DNA: 42 bases, with reading frame beginning at the first base. The germline V gene (reference sequence) specifies LNHDA as CDR1 and SQIVND as CDR2. For this chain, trimming is 6 bases at the V end and 1 base at the J end, and the number of junction bases without a gene match is 5. The immunoSEQ Assay, a bias-controlled multiplex PCR, was used to amplify TCRbeta CDR3 regions from genomic DNA. The original pipeline was this. Nucleated cell counts per sample were estimated from amplification of reference gene primers within the assay. Sequence reads were collapsed and filtered to measure the absolute abundance of every unique TCRbeta CDR3 rearrangement. Productive Simpson clonality was computed per sample as the square root of Simpson's diversity index over productive rearrangements. This is the immuneACCESS table as TCRdb keeps it, with only in-frame sequences that have V and J called. A part of the clones is gone; compared with another copy, unresolved V genes explain less than half, and the rest is unexplained. The V and J calls and clone size were taken over from that table, and D and trimming were inferred from the DNA. The sample table lists tens of thousands of clones, about 88% of them with a count of one. Of the sample, approximately 16% falls within the top ten clones.

Sample: peripheral blood. The clonotype originates from a human donor with active COVID-19. The donor label of this sample is uncertain. The chain was built from TRBV19 and TRBJ1-2, with 7 middle bases fitting TRBD1. Read as DNA, the sequence is TGTGCCAGTAGGAGGGGACAGATTAACTATGGCTACACCTTC. This codes for CASRRGQINYGYTF.